The sequence of this T cell receptor (beta chain) was determined in a study of radiotherapy plus CTLA-4 blockade in lung cancer. Receiving focal radiation plus CTLA-4 blockade with ipilimumab were patients who had chemo-refractory metastatic non-small-cell lung cancer. The CDR3 has 17 residues. Losses at the gene ends were 6 bases for V and 5 bases for J; bases not matched to a gene: 17. Per germline, CDR1 SEHNR and CDR2 FQNEAQ (reference sequence). As to this clone: What it binds is not known.

Measured with immunoSEQ multiplex PCR; TCRdb has only the in-frame clones, and not every one. The table includes roughly 69,000 clones, roughly four fifths detected once. General study points: Early blood T cell clone changes and increased post-radiation serum interferon-beta were reportedly the strongest response predictors. In blood, TCR clones derived from the tumor expanded after radiotherapy plus ipilimumab.

The chain is built from TRBV7-9 and TRBJ2-5; 8 bases map to TRBD1. This receptor was identified in a human donor with non-small cell lung cancer whose response to radiotherapy plus ipilimumab could not be evaluated. Some clones in this sample may be carry-over from other donors' samples. The sample here was peripheral blood, taken from a patient treated with radiotherapy plus ipilimumab. CDR3 in DNA: TGTGCCAGCAGGGTGGCAGGGGGCGTCGCGCTTCGGGAGACCCAGTACTTC. Amino acid sequence: CASRVAGGVALRETQYF.